These 10 T cell receptor beta chains were all obtained from the same sample, sequenced in a study of cytomegalovirus exposure and HLA in healthy donors. The PCR contained 60 Vbeta and 13 Jbeta primers. Assay used: immunoSEQ multiplex PCR; TCRdb lists only in-frame clones, some missing. The sample holds some 130,000 clones; around 70% are singletons and the top ten take around 1.6%. Input material: PBMCs. Receptors were obtained from a man aged 25 to 40 in good health and CMV-seropositive.

Here the CDR3 reads CASRSGQGVTYEQYF. Written as DNA, the CDR3 is TGCGCCAGCAGATCGGGACAGGGGGTGACCTACGAGCAGTACTTC. The chain links TRBV5-1 to TRBJ2-7; TRBD1 matches 11 bases. The V segment lost 5 bases and the J segment 2 bases; nucleotides outside the gene matches: 6. The CDR3 covers 15 residues. Germline V gene sequence: CDR1 SGHRS, CDR2 YFSETQ.

The chain recombines TRBV5-4 with TRBJ1-1, with 8 bases aligning to TRBD1. There are 16 residues in the CDR3. Germline V CDR1 and CDR2: SGHNT, YYREEE (reference sequence). Trimming cost V 2 bases and J 3 bases; bases outside gene matches: 9. In DNA, the CDR3 is TGTGCCAGCAGCTTCCCAGGGGGCGGGACGTACACTGAAGCTTTCTTT. It is translated as CASSFPGGGTYTEAFF.

The sample holds a few counts of this clone. This rearrangement joins TRBV5-3 to TRBJ1-1; the D is unclear. TRBV5-3 falls under the ORF class, with uncertain function. V was cut by 1 base and J by 7 bases, with 14 bases left in between. This CDR3 spans 14 amino acids. CDR3 region: CARSLNKRMVEAFF. The CDR3 region has the DNA TGTGCCAGAAGCTTGAACAAGCGGATGGTTGAAGCTTTCTTT.

The genes are TRBV5-1 and TRBJ2-1; weak D call: TRBD1 (6 bases). Germline V lookup: CDR1 SGHRS, CDR2 YFSETQ. The CDR3 totals 16 residues. Trimming stripped 4 bases from V and 5 bases from J, with 19 bases between. In nucleotides, the CDR3 is TGCGCCAGCAGCACAAGACAGGCCTTAGGGCACAATGAGCAGTTCTTC. Translation: CASSTRQALGHNEQFF.

This clone was seen more than once but under ten times. The J gene is TRBJ2-2, the V gene TRBV7-2; weak D call: TRBD2 (5 bases). Trimming removed 3 bases at V and 0 bases at J, with 8 bases between. Germline V gives CDR1 SGHTA, CDR2 FQGNSA. The CDR3 has 15 residues. The CDR3 DNA follows: TGTGCCAGCAGCTTCAGCGGACCGAACACCGGGGAGCTGTTTTTT. Residues: CASSFSGPNTGELFF.

This chain links TRBV28 with TRBJ2-1, with TRBD2 identical over 12 bases. This CDR3 contains 15 residues. Germline CDR1 and CDR2: MDHEN and SYDVKM. Trimming cost V 7 bases and J 9 bases; bases outside gene matches: 10. CDR3 DNA: TGTGCCAGCACCCCCCCCGCTAGCGGGAGGGGTGAGCAGTTCTTC. Amino acid sequence: CASTPPASGRGEQFF.

The gene calls are TRBV4-2 and TRBJ1-4; D is possibly TRBD1 (6 bases). Germline V lookup: CDR1 LGHNA, CDR2 YNFKEQ. This CDR3 has 20 residues. V shed 0 bases and J shed 10 bases, with 30 bases lying between them. The CDR3 is CASSQERPGALMMTGGKLFF. In DNA form, the CDR3 reads TGTGCCAGCAGCCAAGAACGGCCAGGGGCGCTTATGATGACGGGGGGAAAACTGTTTTTT.

This rearrangement joins TRBV11-2 to TRBJ2-5; tentative D call: TRBD2 (5 bases). There are 15 residues in the CDR3. Trimming stripped 6 bases from V and 5 bases from J, with 19 bases between. Germline CDR1 and CDR2: SGHAT and FQNNGV. The CDR3 sequence is CASRRARRPGETQYF. The CDR3 DNA follows: TGTGCCAGCAGGCGGGCGAGGAGACCTGGGGAGACCCAGTACTTC.

This chain links TRBV29-1 with TRBJ2-1; tentative D call: TRBD2 (5 bases). Germline lookup yields CDR1 SQVTM and CDR2 ANQGSEA. With 4 bases removed from V and 1 base from J, the gap between germline ends came to 8 bases. CDR3 length: 13 residues. The CDR3 protein is CSVGTGSYNEQFF. The CDR3 DNA follows: TGCAGCGTTGGGACGGGATCCTACAATGAGCAGTTCTTC.

The V gene is TRBV2, the J gene TRBJ2-2; no definite D call. From germline, CDR1 is SNHLY and CDR2 FYNNEI. Trimming left V 6 bases short and J 4 bases short, with 12 bases between. The CDR3 is 14 residues long. CDR3 in DNA: TGTGCCAGCAGGTTGAATCCCGGCACCGGGGAGCTGTTTTTT. Translating gives CASRLNPGTGELFF.